The sample holds one count of the clone carrying this T cell receptor beta chain. This entry comes from a study of shared clonotypes between healthy human individuals. The CDR3 is 15 amino acids. Germline CDR1 MNHEY, CDR2 SMNVEV (reference sequence). V was clipped by 3 bases and J by 3 bases, with 12 bases between them. Repertoires were generated with immunoSEQ multiplex PCR, while TCRdb's copy carries only in-frame clones and drops some. The sample contains some 690,000 clones, about 90% of which appear only once. The rearrangement joins TRBV27 to TRBJ1-5; TRBD1 is a possible D gene (6 bases). The specimen was memory CD8+ T cells from PBMCs. The subset: CD45RO+ cells pooled with CCR7-negative TemRA cells. This sequence originates from a man between 18 and 35 years old in good health. Some clones in this sample may be carry-over from other donors' samples. The CDR3 nucleotides are TGTGCCAGCAGTTTGGGGGGGCGCGACAATCAGCCCCAGCATTTT. Amino acid sequence: CASSLGGRDNQPQHF.